This T cell receptor (beta chain) was sequenced in a study of neurological immune-mediated disorders (dated by TCRdb to between 2018 and 2021). At the level of the whole study: Of the roughly 35 multiple sclerosis patients, roughly 30 had relapsing-remitting MS and 3 had secondary progressive MS. Peripheral blood TCR-beta repertoires from HTLV-I-associated myelopathy (HAM/TSP) patients, multiple sclerosis patients and healthy controls were compared by UMI-based sequencing. Alongside PBMC samples, the set of more than 80 TCR-beta libraries contained longitudinal samples, technical triplicates, and paired CD4+ and CD8+ T-cell subsets that had been sorted. The cohort included roughly 71 subjects: approximately 15 with HAM/TSP, approximately 34 with multiple sclerosis, and some 20 healthy controls. Study-wide conclusions, independent of this receptor: Phylogenetic analysis grouped repertoires from 18 of 34 MS patients into a cluster of related CDR3 sequences, suggesting a possible repertoire-level signature. No clinical or MRI features were associated with the MS cluster, and the authors said that larger cohorts are needed. No identical CDR3 amino acid sequences were shared among expanded clones across subjects, suggesting private TCR-beta repertoires in all groups. The highest TCR clonal expansion was observed in HAM/TSP patients, whereas the lowest was observed in MS patients, even when compared with healthy controls.

For the unsorted PBMC libraries, 2 million PBMCs were stored in RNAlater at -80 degrees C until RNA extraction and were used to generate the libraries. Multiple sclerosis patients were enrolled in a US clinical protocol under which disease progression was evaluated by magnetic resonance imaging. Peripheral blood underwent Ficoll-Hypaque density gradient centrifugation to isolate PBMCs, which were then cryopreserved in liquid nitrogen. This clonotype was seen ten or more times. Its antigen remains unidentified. One junction end does not reproduce the germline sequence, and a read error may be involved. Inclusive of the bounding cysteine and phenylalanine, the CDR3 is 14 residues long. The retained sequence is limited to the CDR3, 42 bases, with the frame set at the first base. The germline V gene (reference sequence) sets CDR1 to SSHAT and CDR2 to FNYEAQ. cDNA synthesis used template-switch 5'RACE with a primer carrying a 10-nucleotide random unique molecular identifier tagging each TCR transcript. Every sequencing run yielded over 160 million TCR-beta sequences covering 15-18 subjects. Total RNA was extracted with the RNeasy kit. The KAPA Real-time Library Amplification kit was used to amplify TCR-beta VDJ regions with primers targeting the TCR constant region and the 5'RACE anchor. Sample indexes and Illumina adaptors were added in a first PCR, after which library yield was increased in a second PCR. After Ampure bead purification, the TCR product of roughly 650 bp was size-selected on a 2% E-gel SizeSelection system. Before pooling, library quality was assessed on a Bioanalyzer, concentration was determined with Qubit, and library quantification was performed with the Kapa Library Quantification kit. Libraries were sequenced paired-end 2 x 150 bp on an Illumina HiSeq 2500. To increase sequence diversity, about 23-30% phiX was spiked into each library pool. The authors' pipeline ran thus. Quality-filtered reads were processed with the UMI-based MiGEC pipeline, and over 80% of raw TCR sequences were removed by the MiGEC pipeline during error correction. VDJ genes were aligned to IMGT germline references, and each clonotype was defined by a unique CDR3 amino acid sequence together with V-J genes. Clonal expansion, Shannon diversity and CDR3 relatedness were evaluated with VDJtools (CalcPairwiseDistances, ClusterSamples), while phylogenetic trees were built in CLCbio workbench. Using coefficient-of-variation modelling across technical triplicates, the study counted a clone as expanded if it had at least 8 unique UMIs. Using fastp at Q25 and MiXCR, TCRdb reprocessed the public reads and kept productive beta chains. Each entry is one CDR3 protein sequence, shown with its most common DNA and genes. In this record, the V and J calls reflect TCRdb's handling and not the investigators' own analysis. The sample yields 50,000 to 75,000 distinct CDR3 sequences; 3.5% to 4.5% were counted once. Clones ranked in the top ten supply roughly 2.6% of the sample.

The sequenced sample was PBMCs. The TCR was taken from a middle-aged man with multiple sclerosis. Rearrangement joined TRBV7-7 to TRBJ2-7, with 13 bases matching TRBD2. The nucleotide sequence reads as follows: TGTGCTAGCAGCCCGGGACTAGCGGGGTACGAGCAGTACTTC. Protein translation: CASSPGLAGYEQYF.